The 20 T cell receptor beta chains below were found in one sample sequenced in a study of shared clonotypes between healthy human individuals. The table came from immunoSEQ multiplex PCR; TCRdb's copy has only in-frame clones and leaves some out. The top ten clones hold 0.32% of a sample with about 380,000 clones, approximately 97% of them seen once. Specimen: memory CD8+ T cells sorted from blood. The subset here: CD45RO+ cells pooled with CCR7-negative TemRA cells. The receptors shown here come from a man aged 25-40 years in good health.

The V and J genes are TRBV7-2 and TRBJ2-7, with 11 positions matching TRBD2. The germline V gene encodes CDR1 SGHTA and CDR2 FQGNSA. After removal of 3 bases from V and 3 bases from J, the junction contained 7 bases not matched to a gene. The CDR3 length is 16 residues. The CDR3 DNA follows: TGTGCCAGCAGCTTGGCCCTAGCGGGAGGTTTCTACGAGCAGTACTTC. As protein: CASSLALAGGFYEQYF.

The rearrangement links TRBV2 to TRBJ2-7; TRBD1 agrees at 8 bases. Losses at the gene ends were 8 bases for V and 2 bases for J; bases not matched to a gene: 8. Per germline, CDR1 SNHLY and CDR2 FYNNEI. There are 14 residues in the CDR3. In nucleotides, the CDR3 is TGTGCCAGCGTCGCCGGGACAGGTACCTACGAGCAGTACTTC. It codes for CASVAGTGTYEQYF.

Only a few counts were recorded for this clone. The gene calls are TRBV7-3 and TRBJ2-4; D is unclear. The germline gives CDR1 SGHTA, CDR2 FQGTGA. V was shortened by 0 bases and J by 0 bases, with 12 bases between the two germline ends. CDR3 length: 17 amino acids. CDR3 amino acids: CASSLTGPNEAKNIQYF. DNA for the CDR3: TGTGCCAGCAGCTTAACAGGCCCGAATGAAGCCAAAAACATTCAGTACTTC.

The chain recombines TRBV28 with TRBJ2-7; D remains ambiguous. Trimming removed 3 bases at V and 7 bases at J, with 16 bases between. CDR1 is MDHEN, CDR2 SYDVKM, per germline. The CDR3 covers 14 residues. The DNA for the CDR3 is TGTGCCAGCAGTTTGTTGCTTGGGGTGCGGGAGCAGTACTTC. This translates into CASSLLLGVREQYF.

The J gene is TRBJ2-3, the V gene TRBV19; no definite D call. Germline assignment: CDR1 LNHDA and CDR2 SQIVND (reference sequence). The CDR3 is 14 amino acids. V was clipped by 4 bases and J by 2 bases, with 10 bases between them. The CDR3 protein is CASSSTGYTDTQYF. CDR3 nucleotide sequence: TGTGCCAGTAGTAGCACTGGCTACACAGATACGCAGTATTTT. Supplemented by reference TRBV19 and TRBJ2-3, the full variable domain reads DGGITQSPKYLFRKEGQNVTLSCEQNLNHDAMYWYRQDPGQGLRLIYYSQIVNDFQKGDIAEGYSVSREKKESFPLTVTSAQKNPTAFYLCASSSTGYTDTQYFGPGTRLTVL.

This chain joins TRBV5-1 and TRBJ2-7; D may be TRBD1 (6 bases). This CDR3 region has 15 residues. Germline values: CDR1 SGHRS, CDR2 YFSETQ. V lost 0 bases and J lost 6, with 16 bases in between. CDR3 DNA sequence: TGCGCCAGCAGCTTGGCCAGGACAGCCCTGACCGAGCAGTACTTC. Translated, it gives CASSLARTALTEQYF. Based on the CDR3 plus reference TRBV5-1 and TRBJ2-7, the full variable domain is KAGVTQTPRYLIKTRGQQVTLSCSPISGHRSVSWYQQTPGQGLQFLFEYFSETQRNKGNFPGRFSGRQFSNSRSEMNVSTLELGDSALYLCASSLARTALTEQYFGPGTRLTVT.

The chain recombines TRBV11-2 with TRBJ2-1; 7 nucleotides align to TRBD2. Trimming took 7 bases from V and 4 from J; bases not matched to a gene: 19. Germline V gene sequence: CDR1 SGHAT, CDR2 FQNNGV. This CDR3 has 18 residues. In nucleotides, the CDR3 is TGTGCCAGCATTCTTAGAGGGGTTAGCGGGTTACCTTACAATGAGCAGTTCTTC. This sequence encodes CASILRGVSGLPYNEQFF.

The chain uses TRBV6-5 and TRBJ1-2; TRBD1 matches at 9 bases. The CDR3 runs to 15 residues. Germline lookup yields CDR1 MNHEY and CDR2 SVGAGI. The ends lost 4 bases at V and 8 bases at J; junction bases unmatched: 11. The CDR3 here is CASSSAGTGMRGYTF. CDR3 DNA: TGTGCCAGCAGTTCAGCCGGGACAGGGATGAGGGGCTACACCTTC.

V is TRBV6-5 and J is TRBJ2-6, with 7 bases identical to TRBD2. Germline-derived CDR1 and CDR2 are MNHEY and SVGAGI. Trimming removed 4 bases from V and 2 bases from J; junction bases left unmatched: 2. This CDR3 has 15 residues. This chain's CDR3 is CASSLGGAGANVLTF. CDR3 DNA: TGTGCCAGCAGTTTGGGGGGGGCTGGGGCCAACGTCCTGACTTTC.

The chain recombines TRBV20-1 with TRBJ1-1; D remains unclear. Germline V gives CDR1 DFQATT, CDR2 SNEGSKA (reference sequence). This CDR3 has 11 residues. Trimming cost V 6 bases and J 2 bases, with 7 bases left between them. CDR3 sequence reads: CSAWINTEAFF. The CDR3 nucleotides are TGCAGTGCCTGGATTAACACTGAAGCTTTCTTT.

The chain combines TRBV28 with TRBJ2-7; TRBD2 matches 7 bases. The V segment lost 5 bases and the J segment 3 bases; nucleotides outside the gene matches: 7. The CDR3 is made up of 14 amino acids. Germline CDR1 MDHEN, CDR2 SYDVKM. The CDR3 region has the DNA TGTGCCAGCAGTGGACTAGAGGCCAGCTACGAGCAGTACTTC. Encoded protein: CASSGLEASYEQYF.

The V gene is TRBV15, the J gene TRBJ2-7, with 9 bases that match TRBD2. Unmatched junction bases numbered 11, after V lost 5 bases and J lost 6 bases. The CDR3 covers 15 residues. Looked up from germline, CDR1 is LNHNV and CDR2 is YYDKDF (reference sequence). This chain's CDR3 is CATSSFSGSSAEQYF. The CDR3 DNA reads TGTGCCACCAGCTCCTTTAGCGGGAGCTCGGCCGAGCAGTACTTC.

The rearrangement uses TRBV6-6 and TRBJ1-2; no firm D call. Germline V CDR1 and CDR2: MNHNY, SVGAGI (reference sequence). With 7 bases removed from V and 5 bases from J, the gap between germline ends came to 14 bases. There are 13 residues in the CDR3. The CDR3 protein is CASTPNSDYGYTF. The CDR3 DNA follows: TGTGCCAGCACCCCCAACAGTGATTATGGCTACACCTTC.

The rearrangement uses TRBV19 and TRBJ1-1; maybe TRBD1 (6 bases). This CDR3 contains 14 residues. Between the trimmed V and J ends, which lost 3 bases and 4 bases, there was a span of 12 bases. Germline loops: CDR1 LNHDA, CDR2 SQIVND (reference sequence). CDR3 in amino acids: CASSIAGGLTEAFF. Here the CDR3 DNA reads TGTGCCAGTAGTATTGCGGGGGGGCTCACTGAAGCTTTCTTT. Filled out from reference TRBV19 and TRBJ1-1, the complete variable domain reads DGGITQSPKYLFRKEGQNVTLSCEQNLNHDAMYWYRQDPGQGLRLIYYSQIVNDFQKGDIAEGYSVSREKKESFPLTVTSAQKNPTAFYLCASSIAGGLTEAFFGQGTRLTVV.

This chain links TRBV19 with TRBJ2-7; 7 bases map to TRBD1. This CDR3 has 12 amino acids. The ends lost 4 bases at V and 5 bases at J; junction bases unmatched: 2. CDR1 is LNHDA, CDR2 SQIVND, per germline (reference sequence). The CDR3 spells CASSNRGDEQYF. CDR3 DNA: TGTGCCAGTAGTAACAGGGGCGACGAGCAGTACTTC.

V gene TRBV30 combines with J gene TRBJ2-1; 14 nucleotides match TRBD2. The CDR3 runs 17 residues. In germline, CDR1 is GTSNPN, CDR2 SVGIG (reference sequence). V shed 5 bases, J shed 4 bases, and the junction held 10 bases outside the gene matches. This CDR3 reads CAWAGLAGATWYNEQFF. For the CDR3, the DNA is TGTGCCTGGGCGGGACTAGCGGGAGCAACTTGGTACAATGAGCAGTTCTTC.

CDR3 protein: CASSLGLAGGEQETQYF. The CDR3 DNA follows: TGTGCCAGCAGCTTAGGTCTAGCGGGAGGGGAACAAGAGACCCAGTACTTC. The chain joins TRBV7-3 to TRBJ2-5; 12 bases line up with TRBD2. The CDR3 length is 17 residues. V dropped 2 bases and J dropped 2; count of bases not matched to a gene: 6. Germline lookup yields CDR1 SGHTA and CDR2 FQGTGA.

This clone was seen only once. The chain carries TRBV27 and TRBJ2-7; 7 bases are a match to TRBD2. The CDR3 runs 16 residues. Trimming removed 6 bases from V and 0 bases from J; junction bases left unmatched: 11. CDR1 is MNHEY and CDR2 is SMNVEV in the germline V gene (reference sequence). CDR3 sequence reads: CASSRGGGSSSYEQYF. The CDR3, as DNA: TGTGCCAGCAGCCGCGGGGGAGGCTCCAGCTCCTACGAGCAGTACTTC.

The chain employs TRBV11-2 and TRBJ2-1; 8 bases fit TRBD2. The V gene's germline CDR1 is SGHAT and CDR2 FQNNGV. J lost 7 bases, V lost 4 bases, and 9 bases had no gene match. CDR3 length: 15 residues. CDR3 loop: CASSYKREFGNEQFF. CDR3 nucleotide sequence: TGTGCCAGCAGCTACAAGCGGGAGTTTGGGAATGAGCAGTTCTTC.

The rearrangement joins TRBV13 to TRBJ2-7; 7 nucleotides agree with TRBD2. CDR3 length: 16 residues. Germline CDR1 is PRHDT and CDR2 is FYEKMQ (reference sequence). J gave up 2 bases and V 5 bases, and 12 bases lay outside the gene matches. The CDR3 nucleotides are TGTGCCAGCAGCAAACGGGACTACCCCGCCCCCTACGAGCAGTACTTC. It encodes CASSKRDYPAPYEQYF.